The clone carrying this T cell receptor beta chain was recorded at least ten times. Its specificity is unknown. Looked up from germline, CDR1 is SEHNR and CDR2 is FQNEAQ (reference sequence). CDR3 length: 12 amino acids. V shed 8 bases, J shed 3 bases, and the junction held 1 base outside the gene matches. The source of the sample is a study of T cells after posttransplantation cyclophosphamide. Assay used: immunoSEQ multiplex PCR; TCRdb lists only in-frame clones, some missing. The sample was found to contain tens of thousands of clones, and every one recurs. Overall study results and limits: Donor CD8+ memory clones often dominated recipient blood repertoires at later times. TRB overlap between skin or GI tissue T cells and blood was limited.

The source material was PBMCs. The J gene is TRBJ2-7, the V gene TRBV7-9, with 10 bases aligning to TRBD1. The clonotype originates from a man aged 50 to 59 in good health, CMV-negative, and a related stem cell transplant donor. CDR3 nucleotides: TGTGCCAGCGGGACAGGGGTCTACGAGCAGTACTTC. This encodes CASGTGVYEQYF. Full variable domain (missing parts from reference TRBV7-9 and TRBJ2-7): DTGVSQNPRHKITKRGQNVTFRCDPISEHNRLYWYRQTLGQGPEFLTYFQNEAQLEKSRLLSDRFSAERPKGSFSTLEIQRTEQGDSAMYLCASGTGVYEQYFGPGTRLTVT.